The rows below give T cell receptor beta chains drawn from one sample of a study of control samples from healthy donors and cancer patients. The table came from immunoSEQ multiplex PCR; TCRdb's copy has only in-frame clones and leaves some out. The sample shows around 51,000 clones, about four fifths of them seen only once. The sequenced sample was blood. These receptors all stem from a man between 65 and 85 years old in good health. Each CDR3 is given with its conserved first and last residue. A D gene is named only where the DNA matches it firmly. Some rows mark clone size as missing; the rest say once, few, many or name a class of expanded clone.

TRBJ2-7 | TRBV25-1 | . | . | CASSVPLSTGEQYF | TGTGCCAGCAGTGTTCCCCTCTCTACAGGCGAGCAGTACTTC
TRBJ2-5 | TRBV5-1 | . | . | CASSFGGYQETQYF | TGCGCCAGCAGCTTCGGTGGGTACCAAGAGACCCAGTACTTC
TRBJ2-5 | TRBV5-6 | TRBD2 | . | CASSLLGAGLETQYF | TGTGCCAGCAGCTTGCTCGGAGCGGGGTTGGAGACCCAGTACTTC
TRBJ1-1 | TRBV30 | . | . | CAWSVYTEAFF | TGTGCCTGGAGTGTATACACTGAAGCTTTCTTT
TRBJ1-2 | TRBV5-6 | . | . | CASSLEADASGYTF | TGTGCCAGCAGCTTGGAAGCGGACGCGAGTGGCTACACCTTC
TRBJ1-6 | TRBV7-9 | . | . | CASSREGNSPLHF | TGTGCCAGCAGCAGGGAGGGTAATTCACCCCTCCACTTT
TRBJ1-2 | TRBV6-6 | TRBD1 | . | CASSSPTGTEYGYTF | TGTGCCAGCAGCTCCCCTACCGGGACAGAGTATGGCTACACCTTC
TRBJ1-3 | TRBV24-1 | TRBD1 | . | CATSDSGDRANTIYF | TGTGCCACCAGTGATTCAGGGGACAGGGCCAACACCATATATTTT
TRBJ1-1 | TRBV3-1/TRBV3-2 | . | . | CASSRIVGYRVATEAFF | TGTGCCAGCAGCCGGATCGTAGGATACAGGGTAGCCACTGAAGCTTTCTTT
TRBJ1-3 | TRBV19 | . | . | CASSIQSSGNTIYF | TGTGCCAGTAGTATACAGAGCTCTGGAAACACCATATATTTT
TRBJ1-3 | TRBV5-1 | . | . | CASSLGPYTSGNTIYF | TGCGCCAGCAGCTTGGGTCCGTACACCTCTGGAAACACCATATATTTT
TRBJ1-1 | TRBV11-2 | . | . | CASSLGVIVSTEAFF | TGTGCCAGCAGCTTAGGGGTAATAGTTAGCACTGAAGCTTTCTTT
TRBJ2-7 | TRBV7-2 | TRBD2 | . | CASSSYGGVNYEQYF | TGTGCCAGCAGTTCGTACGGGGGGGTTAACTACGAGCAGTACTTC
TRBJ2-1 | TRBV18 | TRBD2 | . | CASSPNGGESEQFF | TGTGCCAGCTCACCAAATGGGGGGGAAAGTGAGCAGTTCTTC
TRBJ2-7 | TRBV27 | . | . | CASSRSAGTSSYEQYF | TGTGCCAGCAGTAGGTCCGCGGGAACTAGCTCCTACGAGCAGTACTTC
TRBJ2-4 | TRBV28 | . | . | CASSESTGVGNIQYF | TGTGCCAGCAGCGAGAGTACTGGAGTAGGCAACATTCAGTACTTC
TRBJ2-6 | TRBV11-2 | . | . | CASSLTTQGDSGANVLTF | TGTGCCAGCAGCTTGACTACACAGGGAGACTCTGGGGCCAACGTCCTGACTTTC
TRBJ2-1 | TRBV7-2 | . | few | CASSIQGGGYNEQFF | TGTGCCAGCAGCATCCAGGGGGGGGGCTACAATGAGCAGTTCTTC
TRBJ1-3 | TRBV27 | . | . | CASRGPGVGNTIYF | TGTGCCAGCAGGGGGCCGGGGGTAGGAAACACCATATATTTT
TRBJ2-5 | TRBV5-4 | . | . | CASSFYEGVETQYF | TGTGCCAGCAGCTTTTATGAGGGCGTAGAGACCCAGTACTTC
TRBJ2-7 | TRBV6-1 | TRBD2 | . | CASSEMVAGPSYEQYF | TGTGCCAGCAGTGAAATGGTAGCGGGGCCCTCCTACGAGCAGTACTTC
TRBJ1-1 | TRBV5-1 | . | . | CASSLAGRGNTEAFF | TGCGCCAGCAGCTTGGCTGGAAGGGGGAACACTGAAGCTTTCTTT
TRBJ1-5 | TRBV4-1 | . | . | CASSQETQGYQPQHF | TGCGCCAGCAGCCAAGAGACGCAGGGCTATCAGCCCCAGCATTTT
TRBJ1-6 | TRBV9 | TRBD1 | . | CASSVGQGANSPLHF | TGTGCCAGCAGCGTAGGACAGGGAGCCAATTCACCCCTCCACTTT
TRBJ1-1 | TRBV5-4 | TRBD1 | . | CASSLKQGGALNTEAFF | TGTGCCAGCAGCTTGAAACAGGGGGGGGCCTTGAACACTGAAGCTTTCTTT
TRBJ1-2 | TRBV7-9 | . | . | CASSLGANYGYTF | TGTGCCAGCAGCTTAGGGGCAAACTATGGCTACACCTTC
TRBJ2-5 | TRBV28 | . | . | CASKEGTRETQYF | TGTGCCAGCAAGGAGGGGACTCGGGAGACCCAGTACTTC
TRBJ1-5 | TRBV18 | TRBD1 | . | CASSQGGEGNQPQHF | TGTGCCAGCTCACAAGGGGGCGAGGGCAATCAGCCCCAGCATTTT
TRBJ1-5 | TRBV30 | . | . | CAWSSWPGRQNQPQHF | TGTGCCTGGAGTTCTTGGCCGGGACGGCAAAATCAGCCCCAGCATTTT
TRBJ2-3 | TRBV5-4 | TRBD2 | . | CASSSGSGRGTDTQYF | TGTGCCAGCAGCTCCGGCAGCGGGAGAGGCACAGATACGCAGTATTTT
TRBJ1-5 | TRBV7-8 | TRBD1 | many | CASSPEPRGHIGDQPQHF | TGTGCCAGCAGCCCAGAACCAAGGGGGCATATCGGCGATCAGCCCCAGCATTTT
TRBJ2-7 | TRBV27 | TRBD2 | once | CASSSLSLAGDYEQYF | TGTGCCAGCAGTTCCCTCTCACTAGCGGGAGACTACGAGCAGTACTTC
TRBJ2-3 | TRBV19 | TRBD2 | . | CASSTLAGSTDTQYF | TGTGCCAGTAGTACTCTAGCGGGGAGCACAGATACGCAGTATTTT
TRBJ2-1 | TRBV7-8 | TRBD2 | few | CASSTRTSGSGEQFF | TGTGCCAGCAGCACCAGGACTAGCGGGAGCGGTGAGCAGTTCTTC
TRBJ2-5 | TRBV25-1 | TRBD1 | . | CASSEGRGRQETQYF | TGTGCCAGCAGTGAAGGCAGGGGGCGCCAAGAGACCCAGTACTTC
TRBJ2-2 | TRBV2 | TRBD1 | . | CASSGPMTGPGELFF | TGTGCCAGCAGTGGACCGATGACAGGGCCCGGGGAGCTGTTTTTT
TRBJ1-2 | TRBV28 | . | . | CASSLRADYGYTF | TGTGCCAGCAGTTTACGGGCCGACTATGGCTACACCTTC
TRBJ2-1 | TRBV24-1 | . | . | CATSDFVGYRYVF | TGTGCCACCAGTGATTTCGTCGGCTACCGCTATGTCTTC
TRBJ2-7 | TRBV28 | . | . | CASSQGGGVPYEQYF | TGTGCCAGCAGCCAAGGGGGAGGCGTCCCCTACGAGCAGTACTTC
TRBJ1-4 | TRBV28 | . | . | CASSSLNEKLFF | TGTGCCAGCAGTTCCTTAAATGAAAAACTGTTTTTT
TRBJ2-3 | TRBV5-1 | . | . | CASSYAGLATDTQYF | TGCGCCAGCAGCTATGCGGGACTCGCCACAGATACGCAGTATTTT
TRBJ2-7 | TRBV19 | TRBD1 | . | CASSVSWTGPLEQYF | TGTGCCAGTAGTGTAAGTTGGACAGGGCCTCTCGAGCAGTACTTC
TRBJ1-5 | TRBV18 | . | . | CASSQTNNQPQHF | TGTGCCAGCTCACAGACCAATAATCAGCCCCAGCATTTT
TRBJ2-3 | TRBV5-1 | TRBD2 | . | CASSFDGRSSTDTQYF | TGCGCCAGCAGCTTTGACGGGAGGTCTAGCACAGATACGCAGTATTTT
TRBJ1-2 | TRBV5-5 | TRBD1 | . | CASSPRGQGDGYTF | TGTGCCAGCAGCCCGCGGGGACAGGGTGATGGCTACACCTTC
TRBJ2-7 | TRBV6-1 | TRBD1 | . | CASSEEWAGQGYEQYF | TGTGCCAGCAGTGAAGAATGGGCGGGACAGGGCTACGAGCAGTACTTC
TRBJ2-1 | TRBV11-3 | TRBD1 | . | CASSLEAGDRGGNEQFF | TGTGCCAGCAGCTTAGAGGCCGGGGACAGGGGTGGCAATGAGCAGTTCTTC
TRBJ1-5 | TRBV7-2 | . | few | CASSLATGPVPQHF | TGTGCCAGCAGCTTAGCGACAGGCCCCGTCCCCCAGCATTTT
TRBJ2-7 | TRBV2 | TRBD2 | . | CASTEAGGPPEQYF | TGTGCCAGCACTGAAGCGGGAGGGCCCCCCGAGCAGTACTTC
TRBJ2-5 | TRBV7-3 | . | . | CASSPTRADPGTQYF | TGTGCCAGCAGCCCCACCCGGGCGGACCCGGGGACCCAGTACTTC
TRBJ2-7 | TRBV5-5 | . | . | CASSSRGRPSSYEQYF | TGTGCCAGCAGCTCCCGAGGGAGGCCAAGCTCCTACGAGCAGTACTTC